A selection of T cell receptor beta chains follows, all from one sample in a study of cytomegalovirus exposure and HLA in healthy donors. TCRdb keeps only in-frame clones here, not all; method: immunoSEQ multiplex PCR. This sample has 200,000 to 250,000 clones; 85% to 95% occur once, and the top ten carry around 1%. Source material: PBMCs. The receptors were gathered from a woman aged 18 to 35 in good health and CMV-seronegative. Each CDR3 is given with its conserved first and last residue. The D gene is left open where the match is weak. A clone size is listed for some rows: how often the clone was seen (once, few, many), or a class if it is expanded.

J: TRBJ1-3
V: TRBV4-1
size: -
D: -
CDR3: CASSLPQGPSSGNTIYF
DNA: TGCGCCAGCAGCCTCCCCCAGGGGCCGAGCTCTGGAAACACCATATATTTT

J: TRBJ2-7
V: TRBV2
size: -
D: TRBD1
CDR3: CASRYQQGERYEQYF
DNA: TGTGCCAGCAGATATCAACAGGGGGAGAGGTACGAGCAGTACTTC

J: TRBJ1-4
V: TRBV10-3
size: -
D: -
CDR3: CAISDRGGNNEKLFF
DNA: TGTGCCATCAGTGATAGAGGGGGAAACAATGAAAAACTGTTTTTT

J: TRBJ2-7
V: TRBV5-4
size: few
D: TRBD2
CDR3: CASSPRSSGSFDEQYF
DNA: TGTGCCAGCAGCCCGCGCTCTAGCGGGAGTTTCGACGAGCAGTACTTC

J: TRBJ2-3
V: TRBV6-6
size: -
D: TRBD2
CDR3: CASSYVGGRDTQYF
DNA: TGTGCCAGCAGTTACGTTGGCGGGAGGGATACGCAGTATTTT

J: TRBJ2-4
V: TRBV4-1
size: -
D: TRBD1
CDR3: CASSQDPGQGIKNIQYF
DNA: TGCGCCAGCAGCCAAGATCCGGGACAGGGGATTAAAAACATTCAGTACTTC

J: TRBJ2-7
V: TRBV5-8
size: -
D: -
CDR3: CASSPRVCEQYF
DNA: TGTGCCAGCAGCCCTCGGGTCTGTGAGCAGTACTTC

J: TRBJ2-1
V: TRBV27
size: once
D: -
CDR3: CASSLIGVRSSYNEQFF
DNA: TGTGCCAGCAGTTTAATCGGGGTTAGAAGCTCCTACAATGAGCAGTTCTTC

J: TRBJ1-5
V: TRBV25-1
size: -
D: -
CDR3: CASSIRGQPQHF
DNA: TGTGCCAGCAGTATCAGGGGTCAGCCCCAGCATTTT

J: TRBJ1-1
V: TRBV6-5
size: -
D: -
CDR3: CATRENTEAFF
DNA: TGTGCCACCCGAGAGAACACTGAAGCTTTCTTT

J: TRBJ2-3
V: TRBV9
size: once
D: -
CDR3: CASSVPWLPFTDTQYF
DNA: TGTGCCAGCAGCGTTCCCTGGCTTCCATTCACAGATACGCAGTATTTT

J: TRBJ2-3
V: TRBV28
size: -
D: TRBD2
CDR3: CASSLVTSGTWTDTQYF
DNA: TGTGCCAGCAGTTTGGTGACTAGCGGAACGTGGACAGATACGCAGTATTTT

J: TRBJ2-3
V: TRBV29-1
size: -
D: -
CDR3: CSVWQEEGFSTDTQYF
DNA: TGCAGCGTTTGGCAAGAGGAGGGGTTTAGCACAGATACGCAGTATTTT

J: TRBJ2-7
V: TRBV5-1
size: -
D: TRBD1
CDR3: CASSSDRLYEQYF
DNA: TGCGCCAGCAGCTCGGACAGGCTCTACGAGCAGTACTTC

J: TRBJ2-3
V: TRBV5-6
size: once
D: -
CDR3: CASSAPSVNTDTQYF
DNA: TGTGCCAGCAGCGCCCCTAGCGTTAACACAGATACGCAGTATTTT

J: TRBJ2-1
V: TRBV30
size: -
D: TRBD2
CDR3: CAWNKHTSGRGNEQFF
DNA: TGTGCCTGGAACAAACACACTAGCGGGAGGGGGAATGAGCAGTTCTTC

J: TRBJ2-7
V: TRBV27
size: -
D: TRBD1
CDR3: CASSFGTGTYEQYF
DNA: TGTGCCAGCAGTTTTGGGACAGGGACATACGAGCAGTACTTC

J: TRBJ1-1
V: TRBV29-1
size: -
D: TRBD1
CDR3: CSVASTGGDLTEAFF
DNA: TGCAGCGTTGCTTCGACAGGGGGAGATTTGACTGAAGCTTTCTTT

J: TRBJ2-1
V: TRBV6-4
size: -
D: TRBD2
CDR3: CASSSVAGVSYNEQFF
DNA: TGTGCCAGCAGCTCCGTAGCGGGAGTCTCCTACAATGAGCAGTTCTTC

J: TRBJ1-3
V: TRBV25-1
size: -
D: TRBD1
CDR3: CASSVRQGVGNTIYF
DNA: TGTGCCAGCAGTGTCCGACAGGGGGTCGGAAACACCATATATTTT

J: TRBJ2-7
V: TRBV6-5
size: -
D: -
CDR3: CASSRFLGGSYEQYF
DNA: TGTGCCAGCAGTCGCTTCTTGGGAGGCTCCTACGAGCAGTACTTC

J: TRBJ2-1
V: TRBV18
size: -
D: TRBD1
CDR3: CASTHDGQGAREQFF
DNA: TGTGCCAGCACTCACGATGGACAGGGGGCTCGTGAGCAGTTCTTC

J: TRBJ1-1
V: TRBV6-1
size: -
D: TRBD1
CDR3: CATNSPGTANTEAFF
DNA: TGTGCCACCAACTCCCCCGGGACAGCGAACACTGAAGCTTTCTTT